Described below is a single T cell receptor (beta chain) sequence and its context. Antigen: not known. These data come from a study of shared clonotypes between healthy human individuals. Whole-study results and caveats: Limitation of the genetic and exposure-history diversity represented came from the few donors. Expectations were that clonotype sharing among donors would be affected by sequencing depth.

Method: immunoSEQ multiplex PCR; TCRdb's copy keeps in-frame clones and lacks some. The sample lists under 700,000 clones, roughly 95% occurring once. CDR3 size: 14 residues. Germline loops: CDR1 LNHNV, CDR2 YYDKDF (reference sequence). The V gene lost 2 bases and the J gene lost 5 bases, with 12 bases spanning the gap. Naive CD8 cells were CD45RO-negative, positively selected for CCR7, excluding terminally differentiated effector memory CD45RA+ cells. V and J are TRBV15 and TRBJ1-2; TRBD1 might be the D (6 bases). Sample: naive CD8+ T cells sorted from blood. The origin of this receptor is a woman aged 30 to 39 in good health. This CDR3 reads CATSRPNRAYGYTF. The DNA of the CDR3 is TGTGCCACCAGCAGACCTAACAGGGCTTATGGCTACACCTTC.